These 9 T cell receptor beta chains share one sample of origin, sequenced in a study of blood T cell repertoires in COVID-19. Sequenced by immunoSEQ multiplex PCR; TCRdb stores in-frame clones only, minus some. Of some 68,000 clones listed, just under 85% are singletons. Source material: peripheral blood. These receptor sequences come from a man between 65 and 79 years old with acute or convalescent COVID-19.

The CDR3 loop is CASSQDSMQGGTEQYF. CDR3 nucleotide sequence: TGCGCCAGCAGCCAAGACAGCATGCAGGGAGGCACCGAGCAGTACTTC. The J gene is TRBJ2-7, the V gene TRBV4-1; weak D call: TRBD2 (6 bases). Germline V gene data show CDR1 as MGHRA and CDR2 as YSYEKL. The CDR3 is 16 residues long. Trimming cost V 0 bases and J 6 bases, with 18 bases left between them.

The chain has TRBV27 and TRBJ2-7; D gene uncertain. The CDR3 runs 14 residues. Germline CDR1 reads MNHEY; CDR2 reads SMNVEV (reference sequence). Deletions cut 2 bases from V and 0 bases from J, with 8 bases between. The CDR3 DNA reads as TGTGCCAGCAGTTTAAGCGAATTCTCCTACGAGCAGTACTTC. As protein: CASSLSEFSYEQYF.

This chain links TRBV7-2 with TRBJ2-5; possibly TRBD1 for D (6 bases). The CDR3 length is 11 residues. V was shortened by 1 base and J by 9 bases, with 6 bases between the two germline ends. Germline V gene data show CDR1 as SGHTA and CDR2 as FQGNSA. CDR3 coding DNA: TGTGCCAGCAGCTTAGAGGGGGCCCAGTACTTC. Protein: CASSLEGAQYF.

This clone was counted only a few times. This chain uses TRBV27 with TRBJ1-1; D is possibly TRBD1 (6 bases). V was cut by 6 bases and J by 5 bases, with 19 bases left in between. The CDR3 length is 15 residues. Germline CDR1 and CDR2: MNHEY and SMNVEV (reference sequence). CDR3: CASRTQGLQGTEAFF. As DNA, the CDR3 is TGTGCCAGCAGAACCCAGGGGCTTCAGGGGACTGAAGCTTTCTTT.

The CDR3 protein is CASSTRQGASNQPQHF. The DNA for the CDR3 is TGTGCCAGCAGCACCCGACAGGGGGCTAGCAATCAGCCCCAGCATTTT. The chain recombines TRBV7-2 with TRBJ1-5, with 10 bases that match TRBD1. Germline CDR1 reads SGHTA; CDR2 reads FQGNSA. The CDR3 has 16 amino acids. V trimming: 5 bases; J trimming: 0 bases; junction bases outside the gene matches: 4.

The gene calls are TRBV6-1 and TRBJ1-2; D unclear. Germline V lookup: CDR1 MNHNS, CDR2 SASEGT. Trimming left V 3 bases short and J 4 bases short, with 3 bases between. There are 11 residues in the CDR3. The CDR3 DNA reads TGTGCCAGCAGTGACCTCTATGGCTACACCTTC. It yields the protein CASSDLYGYTF.

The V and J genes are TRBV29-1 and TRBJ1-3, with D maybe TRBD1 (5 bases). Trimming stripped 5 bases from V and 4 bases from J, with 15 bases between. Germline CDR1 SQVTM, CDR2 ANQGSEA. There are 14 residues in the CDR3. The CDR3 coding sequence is TGCAGCGTTAAGCAGGGAGGTCGGGGAAACACCATATATTTT. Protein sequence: CSVKQGGRGNTIYF. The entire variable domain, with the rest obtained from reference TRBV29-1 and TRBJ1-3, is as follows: SAVISQKPSRDICQRGTSLTIQCQVDSQVTMMFWYRQQPGQSLTLIATANQGSEATYESGFVIDKFPISRPNLTFSTLTVSNMSPEDSSIYLCSVKQGGRGNTIYFGEGSWLTVV.

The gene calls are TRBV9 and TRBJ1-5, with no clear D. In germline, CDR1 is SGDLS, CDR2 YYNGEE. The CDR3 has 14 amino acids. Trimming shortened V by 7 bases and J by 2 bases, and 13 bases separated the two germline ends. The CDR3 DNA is TGTGCCAGCGCTCCGTCAACTGGCAATCAGCCCCAGCATTTT. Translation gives CASAPSTGNQPQHF. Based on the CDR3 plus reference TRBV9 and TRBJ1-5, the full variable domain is DSGVTQTPKHLITATGQRVTLRCSPRSGDLSVYWYQQSLDQGLQFLIQYYNGEERAKGNILERFSAQQFPDLHSELNLSSLELGDSALYFCASAPSTGNQPQHFGDGTRLSIL.

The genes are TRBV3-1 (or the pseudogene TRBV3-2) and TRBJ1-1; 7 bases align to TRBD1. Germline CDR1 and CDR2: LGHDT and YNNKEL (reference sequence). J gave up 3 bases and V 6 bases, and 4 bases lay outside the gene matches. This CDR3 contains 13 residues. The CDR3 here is CASRETGYTEAFF. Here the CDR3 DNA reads TGTGCCAGCAGAGAGACAGGGTACACTGAAGCTTTCTTT.